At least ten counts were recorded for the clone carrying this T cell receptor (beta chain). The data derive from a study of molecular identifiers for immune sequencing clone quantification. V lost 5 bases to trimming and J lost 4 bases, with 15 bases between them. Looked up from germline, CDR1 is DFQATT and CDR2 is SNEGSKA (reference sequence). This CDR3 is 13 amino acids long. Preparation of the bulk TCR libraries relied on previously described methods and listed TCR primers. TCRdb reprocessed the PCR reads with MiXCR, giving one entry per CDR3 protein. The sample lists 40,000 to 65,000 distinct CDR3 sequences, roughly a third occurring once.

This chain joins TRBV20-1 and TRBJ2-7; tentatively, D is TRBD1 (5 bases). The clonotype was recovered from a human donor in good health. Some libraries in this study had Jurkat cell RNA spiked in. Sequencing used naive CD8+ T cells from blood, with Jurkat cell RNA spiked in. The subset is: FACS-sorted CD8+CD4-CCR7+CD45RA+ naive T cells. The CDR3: CSAPGLPGYEQYF. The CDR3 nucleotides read TGCAGTGCTCCGGGCCTTCCAGGGTACGAGCAGTACTTC.